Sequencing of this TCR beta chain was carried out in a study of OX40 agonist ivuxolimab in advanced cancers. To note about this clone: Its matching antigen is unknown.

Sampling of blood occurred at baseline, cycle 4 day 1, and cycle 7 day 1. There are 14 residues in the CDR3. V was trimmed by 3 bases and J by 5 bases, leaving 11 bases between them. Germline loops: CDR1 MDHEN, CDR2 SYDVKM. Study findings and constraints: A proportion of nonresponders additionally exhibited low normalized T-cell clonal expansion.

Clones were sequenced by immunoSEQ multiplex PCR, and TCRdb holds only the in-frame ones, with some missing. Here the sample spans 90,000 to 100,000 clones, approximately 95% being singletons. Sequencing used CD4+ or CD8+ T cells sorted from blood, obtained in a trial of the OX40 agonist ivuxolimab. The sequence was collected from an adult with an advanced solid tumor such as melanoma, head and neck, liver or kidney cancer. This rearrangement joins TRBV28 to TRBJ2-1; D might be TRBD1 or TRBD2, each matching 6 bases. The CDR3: CASSFRGRHNEQFF. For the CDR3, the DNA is TGTGCCAGCAGTTTCCGGGGGCGGCACAATGAGCAGTTCTTC. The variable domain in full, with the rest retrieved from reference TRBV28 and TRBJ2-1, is DVKVTQSSRYLVKRTGEKVFLECVQDMDHENMFWYRQDPGLGLRLIYFSYDVKMKEKGDIPEGYSVSREKKERFSLILESASTNQTSMYLCASSFRGRHNEQFFGPGTRLTVL.